The source of this TCR beta chain is a study of beta chain features in type 1 diabetes. General study points: It was among patients, rather than healthy donors, that naive, central memory and Treg TCRB repertoires appeared more similar.

Trimming took off 3 bases at V and 5 bases at J, with 18 bases between the two ends. This CDR3 is built from 15 residues. The germline V gene has CDR1 SGHNT and CDR2 YYREEE (reference sequence). The study reverse transcribed the entire isolated RNA, so it sequenced expressed TCRB transcripts. TCRdb's copy holds only in-frame clones and misses some; the assay was immunoSEQ multiplex PCR. The profile covers over 700,000 clones, with 17% appearing a single time and 0.02% to 0.03% taken by the ten largest. One heparinised blood draw, averaging about 116 mL, came from each donor. Sorted populations all exceeded 95% purity. Worth noting for this clone: Antigen unknown.

The chain uses TRBV5-4 and TRBJ2-7; either TRBD1 or TRBD2 may supply D (5 bases each). The receptor was derived from a woman aged 18-30 years in good health. Sequencing was done on a sample of naive CD4+ T cells from blood. The DNA of the CDR3 is TGTGCCAGCAGCTCCCACTTGGGGGAACTGGACGAGCAGTACTTC. This gives the protein CASSSHLGELDEQYF. Using reference TRBV5-4 and TRBJ2-7 for the parts outside the CDR3, the full variable domain is ETGVTQSPTHLIKTRGQQVTLRCSSQSGHNTVSWYQQALGQGPQFIFQYYREEENGRGNFPPRFSGLQFPNYSSELNVNALELDDSALYLCASSSHLGELDEQYFGPGTRLTVT.